This TCR beta chain was sequenced for a study of OX40 agonist ivuxolimab in advanced cancers. With regard to the full study: The costimulatory receptor OX40 (CD134) was targeted by ivuxolimab, a fully human IgG2 agonistic monoclonal antibody. Intravenous ivuxolimab was administered to patients every 2 weeks at six dose levels: 0.01, 0.1, 0.3, 1.5, 3 and 10 mg/kg. Of the roughly 52 patients in dose escalation, some 20 had hepatocellular carcinoma, some 15 had melanoma, 9 had renal cell carcinoma and 9 had head and neck cancer. A male proportion of approximately 83% and a mean age of 60 years, ranging from about 23 to 79, were recorded for the dose-escalation cohort. Patients were allowed to have had prior anti-PD-1, anti-PD-L1 or anti-CTLA-4 therapy, and around 43% of the dose-escalation patients had been treated with checkpoint inhibitors. Partial responses were achieved by three dose-escalation patients, of whom one had hepatocellular carcinoma and two had cutaneous melanoma. Peripheral TCRbeta sequencing was intended to test whether TCR sequence diversity was altered and clonal T-cell expansion was caused by ivuxolimab. The paper describes the monotherapy dose-escalation part (N ≈ 49 patients) of the phase I trial of ivuxolimab.

For sequencing of the TCRbeta CDR3 region, genomic DNA was extracted from the sorted cells. The immunoSEQ Assay was used to sequence the TCRbeta CDR3 regions. What TCRdb holds here is the immuneACCESS table cut down to in-frame rearrangements. Part of the clones is not present; checked against another copy, under half of the missing clones reflect an unresolved V gene, and the others are unexplained. Present in this sample are 50,000 to 75,000 clones, under 95% of which were seen just once. The leading ten clones occupy 5.2% of the sample. On the study overall, not on this receptor specifically: At doses of 0.1 to 3.0 mg/kg, clonal expansion of both CD4+ and CD8+ T cells in blood was seen between baseline and week 6. After ivuxolimab, CD8+ T cells had more expanded clones than CD4+ T cells on average. Partial responders in the 0.1-3.0 mg/kg groups had among the lowest normalized peripheral clonal expansion, especially among CD8+ T cells. Low levels of normalized T-cell clonal expansion were also shown by some nonresponding patients. Antigen specificity was not determined for the clonally expanded peripheral T cells.

Patients with a history of autoimmune disease or receiving systemic immunosuppression were excluded from the trial. Peripheral blood for TCR sequencing was drawn from every dose cohort at baseline, at cycle 4 day 1 and at cycle 7 day 1. The samples were taken from a phase I, first-in-human, multicenter, open-label dose-escalation trial of ivuxolimab. Adults with locally advanced or metastatic melanoma, renal cell carcinoma, hepatocellular carcinoma or head and neck squamous cell carcinoma were enrolled in the trial. Before TCR sequencing, CD4+ T cells and CD8+ T cells were sorted from peripheral blood as separate populations. Remarks on this clone: Its antigen remains unidentified. Base qualities are not provided; no much larger clone lies one nucleotide away.

The germline V gene sets CDR1 to SGDLS and CDR2 to YYNGEE. The CDR3, from cysteine to phenylalanine, totals 15 residues. Only the CDR3 DNA is retained, 45 bases long and in frame from the first base. V is pared back by 0 bases and J by 2 bases, with 11 bases lying between the germline termini. The material sequenced was CD4+ or CD8+ T cells sorted from blood, taken in a trial of the OX40 agonist ivuxolimab. The source is an adult with an advanced solid tumor such as melanoma, head and neck, liver or kidney cancer. The rearranged chain carries TRBV9 and TRBJ2-5, and possibly TRBD1, on 6 matching bases. The CDR3 reads as follows: CASSVGTEGQETQYF. The sequence in DNA is TGTGCCAGCAGCGTAGGGACAGAGGGTCAAGAGACCCAGTACTTC. Reference TRBV9 and TRBJ2-5 genes cover what lies past the CDR3, so the full variable domain is DSGVTQTPKHLITATGQRVTLRCSPRSGDLSVYWYQQSLDQGLQFLIQYYNGEERAKGNILERFSAQQFPDLHSELNLSSLELGDSALYFCASSVGTEGQETQYFGPGTRLLVL.